This TCR beta chain was obtained from a study of T cell changes during pregnancy in multiple sclerosis. V was cut by 3 bases and J by 0 bases, with 15 bases left in between. The CDR3 is 16 residues long. Germline loops: CDR1 MNHEY, CDR2 SVGAGI. The assay was immunoSEQ multiplex PCR, and TCRdb's table has in-frame clones only and misses some. The sample carries some 90,000 clones, roughly 90% recorded once. The origin of this receptor is a female donor with multiple sclerosis, enrolled in a pregnancy study. V is TRBV6-5 and J is TRBJ2-7; D may be TRBD2 (6 bases). Sequencing was performed on peripheral blood, taken in the first trimester of pregnancy. The CDR3 sequence: CASSYSGSGSSYEQYF. Here the CDR3 DNA reads TGTGCCAGCAGTTATAGCGGATCAGGGAGCTCCTACGAGCAGTACTTC.